This TCR beta chain was retrieved from a study of blood T cell repertoires in COVID-19. At the level of the study: Sites across the United States, Italy and Spain contributed samples from acute and convalescent COVID-19. In each case, the material was cDNA or gDNA derived from T cells, B-cell-depleted T cells, or PBMCs.

Authors' methods: From reference gene primer amplification, estimates of nucleated cell counts were derived. Only in-frame clones appear in the TCRdb table, and some are missing; sequencing was by immunoSEQ multiplex PCR. The V and J calls and clone size are taken from that table; D and trimming were inferred from the DNA. This table has hundreds of thousands of clones, approximately 82% appearing once. The CDR3 sequence is 15 residues long. V gave up 1 base and J gave up 2 bases, with 9 bases separating them. In germline, CDR1 is SGHAT, CDR2 FQNNGV. Input material: peripheral blood. The TCR was taken from a woman aged 80 or older with acute or convalescent COVID-19. The chain joins TRBV11-2 to TRBJ1-5, with a weak D call TRBD1 (5 bases). The CDR3 protein is CASSLAGGGNQPQHF. CDR3 in DNA: TGTGCCAGCAGCTTAGCCGGGGGAGGCAATCAGCCCCAGCATTTT.